The 15 T cell receptor beta chains in this list originate from one sample, sequenced in a study of T cells after yellow fever vaccination. MiXCR was run by TCRdb on the 5' RACE reads, yielding one entry per CDR3 protein. The data hold about 340,000 distinct CDR3 sequences, with under 15% observed a single time. Sequenced material: CD4+ T cells sorted from PBMCs, taken 15 days after the yellow fever booster vaccination. These receptors all come from a man aged 18-30 years who received the YFV17D yellow fever vaccine.

This clonotype has just a few counts. The rearrangement uses TRBV7-2 and TRBJ1-5; D call uncertain. CDR1 and CDR2 (germline): SGHTA, FQGNSA. Deletions cut 5 bases from V and 7 bases from J, with 12 bases between. The CDR3 covers 13 residues. The DNA for the CDR3 is TGTGCCAGCAGCCAGACCTATTACCAGCCCCAGCATTTT. Amino acids: CASSQTYYQPQHF. The full variable domain, in which reference TRBV7-2 and TRBJ1-5 provide the parts outside the CDR3, is GAGVSQSPSNKVTEKGKDVELRCDPISGHTALYWYRQSLGQGLEFLIYFQGNSAPDKSGLPSDRFSAERTGGSVSTLTIQRTQQEDSAVYLCASSQTYYQPQHFGDGTRLSIL.

The rearrangement uses TRBV5-6 and TRBJ2-4; D perhaps matches TRBD2 (6 bases). The V and J ends lost 0 bases and 8 bases respectively, with 12 bases between them. CDR1 is SGHDT and CDR2 is YYEEEE in the germline V gene. There are 14 residues in the CDR3. The CDR3 DNA reads TGTGCCAGCAGCTTGGCCGCCCCGGGGGACATTCAGTACTTC. Translation: CASSLAAPGDIQYF.

V gene TRBV12-3 or TRBV12-4 combines with J gene TRBJ2-1, with TRBD1 matching over 9 bases. The CDR3 contains 15 residues. The ends lost 5 bases at V and 7 bases at J; junction bases unmatched: 9. CDR3 residues: CASSPRRTGVNEQFF. The CDR3 bases are TGTGCCAGCAGTCCTCGGCGGACAGGGGTAAATGAGCAGTTCTTC.

This clonotype was found a few times. The chain has TRBV28 and TRBJ2-5; TRBD2 matches 7 bases. The ends lost 4 bases at V and 5 bases at J; junction bases unmatched: 7. The CDR3 loop spans 14 amino acids. Germline lookup yields CDR1 MDHEN and CDR2 SYDVKM. As DNA, the CDR3 is TGTGCCAGCAGTTGGGGGGGATCAGGGGAGACCCAGTACTTC. This codes for CASSWGGSGETQYF.

This clonotype has only a few counts. The genes are TRBV29-1 and TRBJ1-2; D uncertain. Germline V gene data show CDR1 as SQVTM and CDR2 as ANQGSEA. V was shortened by 6 bases and J by 4 bases, with 18 bases between the two germline ends. The CDR3 length is 14 residues. CDR3 amino acids: CSVEDGGPFYGYTF. The CDR3, as DNA: TGCAGCGTAGAGGACGGCGGGCCTTTCTATGGCTACACCTTC.

This chain joins TRBV7-6 and TRBJ2-5; tentatively, D is TRBD1 or TRBD2 (5 bases each). Trimming left V 4 bases short and J 4 bases short, with 19 bases between. Germline V gene lookup returns CDR1 SGHVS and CDR2 FNYEAQ. This CDR3 spans 16 amino acids. CDR3 protein: CASSSQVGETRETQYF. The CDR3 nucleotides read TGTGCCAGCAGCTCCCAGGTGGGGGAAACTCGAGAGACCCAGTACTTC.

This rearrangement joins TRBV18 to TRBJ1-2, with D maybe TRBD1 (6 bases). Trimming took off 6 bases at V and 6 bases at J, with 20 bases between the two ends. Germline V gene lookup returns CDR1 KGHSH and CDR2 LQKENI. CDR3 size: 15 residues. CDR3: CASSPSRDMHHGYTF. CDR3 DNA sequence: TGTGCCAGCTCTCCGTCCCGGGACATGCACCATGGCTACACCTTC.

The gene calls are TRBV12-3 or TRBV12-4 and TRBJ2-7; D unclear. The CDR3 totals 13 residues. Trimming took off 3 bases at V and 3 bases at J, with 9 bases between the two ends. In DNA, the CDR3 is TGTGCCAGCAGTTTTCCAGGTCGCTACGAGCAGTACTTC. This gives the protein CASSFPGRYEQYF.

The rearrangement links TRBV14 to TRBJ1-6; D gene uncertain. The length of the CDR3 is 13 residues. V lost 2 bases, J lost 7 bases, and 6 bases lay in between. CDR1 is SGHDN, CDR2 FVKESK, per germline. CDR3 residues: CASSQNTNSPLHF. The CDR3 DNA reads as TGTGCCAGCAGCCAAAACACCAATTCACCCCTCCACTTT. The full variable domain, with the rest looked up from reference TRBV14 and TRBJ1-6, is EAGVTQFPSHSVIEKGQTVTLRCDPISGHDNLYWYRRVMGKEIKFLLHFVKESKQDESGMPNNRFLAERTGGTYSTLKVQPAELEDSGVYFCASSQNTNSPLHFGNGTRLTVT.

In its sample, this clonotype was seen a few times. V is TRBV20-1 and J is TRBJ1-5; 7 bases line up with TRBD1. The CDR3 covers 14 residues. Trimming cost V 6 bases and J 6 bases; bases outside gene matches: 11. CDR1 and CDR2 from the germline V gene are DFQATT and SNEGSKA (reference sequence). The CDR3 loop is CSAGAGGIGQPQHF. CDR3 sequence (DNA): TGCAGTGCCGGAGCAGGGGGTATTGGTCAGCCCCAGCATTTT.

This chain uses TRBV3-1 with TRBJ1-4; 7 bases fit TRBD1. The V segment lost 4 bases and the J segment 2 bases; nucleotides outside the gene matches: 16. The V gene's germline CDR1 is LGHDT and CDR2 YNNKEL (reference sequence). CDR3 size: 19 residues. The CDR3 sequence: CASSPPGTALGRTNEKLFF. Written as DNA, the CDR3 is TGTGCCAGCAGCCCTCCGGGGACAGCCCTCGGGCGTACTAATGAAAAACTGTTTTTT.

This rearrangement joins TRBV20-1 to TRBJ2-5, with D possibly TRBD2 on 6 matching bases. This CDR3 contains 15 residues. V shed 6 bases and J shed 4 bases, with 21 bases lying between them. CDR1 and CDR2 from the germline V gene are DFQATT and SNEGSKA (reference sequence). The CDR3 reads CSAVPDSSAGETQYF. DNA of the CDR3: TGCAGTGCCGTACCGGACTCCTCAGCGGGAGAGACCCAGTACTTC.

This clonotype was found a few times. The chain is built from TRBV7-2 and TRBJ2-1, with D maybe TRBD1 (5 bases). Trimming shortened V by 5 bases and J by 6 bases, and 17 bases separated the two germline ends. CDR1 is SGHTA, CDR2 FQGNSA, per germline. CDR3 length: 15 residues. This chain's CDR3 is CASSPQSGRGNEQFF. CDR3 nucleotide sequence: TGTGCCAGCAGCCCCCAGTCCGGTAGGGGCAATGAGCAGTTCTTC.

This clonotype has only a few counts. The chain employs TRBV4-2 and TRBJ1-6, with D maybe TRBD1 (6 bases). Trimming left V 0 bases short and J 0 bases short, with 15 bases between. Germline assignment: CDR1 LGHNA and CDR2 YNFKEQ. This CDR3 has 19 residues. The CDR3 sequence is CASSQDRQGKDSYNSPLHF. For the CDR3, the DNA is TGTGCCAGCAGCCAAGATCGGCAGGGGAAGGACTCCTATAATTCACCCCTCCACTTT.

This clonotype was recorded a few times. The CDR3 nucleotides read TGCGCCAGCAGCATCGAACGCCTCACAGATACGCAGTATTTT. Translation gives CASSIERLTDTQYF. The chain recombines TRBV5-1 with TRBJ2-3; D remains ambiguous. Trimming cost V 4 bases and J 2 bases, with 11 bases left between them. CDR3 size: 14 residues. Per germline, CDR1 SGHRS and CDR2 YFSETQ.